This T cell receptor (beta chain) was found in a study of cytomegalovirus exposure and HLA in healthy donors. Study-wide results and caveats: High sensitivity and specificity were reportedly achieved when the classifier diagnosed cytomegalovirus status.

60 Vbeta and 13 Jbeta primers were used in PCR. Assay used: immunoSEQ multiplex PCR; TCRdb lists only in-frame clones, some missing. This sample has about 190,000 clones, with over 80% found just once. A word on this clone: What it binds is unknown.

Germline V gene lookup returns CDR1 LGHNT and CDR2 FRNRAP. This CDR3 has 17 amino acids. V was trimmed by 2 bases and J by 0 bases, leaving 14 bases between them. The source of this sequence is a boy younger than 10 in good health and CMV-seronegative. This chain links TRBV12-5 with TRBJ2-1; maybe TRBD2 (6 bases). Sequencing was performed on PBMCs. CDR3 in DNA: TGTGCTAGTGGTTTGTCCACCGGGACTTACTCCTACAATGAGCAGTTCTTC. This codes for CASGLSTGTYSYNEQFF.